Following are 17 T cell receptor beta chains from one sample sequenced in a study of memory CD8 T cells in hepatitis C reinfection. Generated by immunoSEQ multiplex PCR, the TCRdb table keeps only in-frame clones and is missing some. The table shows some 44,000 clones, with 89% occurring only once. This sample's time point: late/post reinfection, 12 to 24 weeks after detection. TCR sequencing was done directly ex vivo on sorted cells, without expansion in vitro. The sample comprised naive CD8+ T cells sorted from blood. The receptors were sampled from a man between 18 and 29 years old with hepatitis C virus infection.

The gene calls are TRBV7-9 and TRBJ2-3; 9 nucleotides agree with TRBD1. The CDR3 totals 16 residues. CDR1 and CDR2 from the germline V gene are SEHNR and FQNEAQ (reference sequence). J was trimmed by 3 bases and V by 5 bases; bases with no gene match: 9. The CDR3 spells CASSPSPGQGTDTQYF. The CDR3 DNA reads as TGTGCCAGCAGCCCGAGTCCGGGACAGGGTACAGATACGCAGTATTTT.

The chain links TRBV5-6 to TRBJ2-7, with D possibly TRBD2 on 5 matching bases. Germline V CDR1 and CDR2: SGHDT, YYEEEE. This CDR3 comprises 13 residues. Trimming pared 1 base from V and 5 bases from J, leaving 10 bases between. This CDR3 reads CASSLLATHEQYF. The DNA for the CDR3 is TGTGCCAGCAGCTTGCTAGCTACCCACGAGCAGTACTTC.

This CDR3 reads CASSYPAGESRYEQYF. The CDR3 nucleotides are TGTGCCAGCAGCTACCCAGCGGGAGAATCAAGGTACGAGCAGTACTTC. The chain joins TRBV7-2 to TRBJ2-5; 8 bases align to TRBD2. The DNA matches TRBJ2-7 better at its end, which makes the J call doubtful. This CDR3 contains 16 residues. CDR1 SGHTA and CDR2 FQGNSA come from the germline V gene.

This clone occurred a few times. V usage is TRBV6-6 and J usage is TRBJ2-2, with D uncertain. V was shortened by 2 bases and J by 2 bases, with 3 bases between the two germline ends. From germline, CDR1 is MNHNY and CDR2 SVGAGI (reference sequence). This CDR3 is 13 amino acids long. The CDR3 DNA reads TGTGCCAGCAGTTACCTTAACACCGGGGAGCTGTTTTTT. Translated: CASSYLNTGELFF.

This chain connects TRBV28 to TRBJ2-7; TRBD2 agrees at 14 bases. This CDR3 is 18 amino acids long. Germline V gene lookup returns CDR1 MDHEN and CDR2 SYDVKM. Losses at the gene ends were 6 bases for V and 3 bases for J; bases not matched to a gene: 13. The CDR3 protein is CASSPLGTSGSADYEQYF. As DNA, the CDR3 is TGTGCCAGCAGCCCCTTAGGGACTAGCGGGAGTGCGGACTACGAGCAGTACTTC.

The genes are TRBV27 and TRBJ2-1; unclear D gene. Germline CDR1 reads MNHEY; CDR2 reads SMNVEV (reference sequence). The ends were cut back, 5 bases at V and 0 bases at J, with 11 bases in the middle. The CDR3 has 15 residues. This chain's CDR3 is CASSLFRSSYNEQFF. In DNA, the CDR3 is TGTGCCAGCAGTCTATTTAGGAGCTCCTACAATGAGCAGTTCTTC.

Concerning this clone: One junction end disagrees with the germline gene, perhaps due to a read error. The chain carries TRBV7-7 and TRBJ2-3; TRBD2 aligns across 9 bases. The germline V gene encodes CDR1 SSHAT and CDR2 FNYEAQ (reference sequence). The CDR3 consists of 16 residues. In DNA form, the CDR3 reads TGTGCTAGCAGCTTTGGCGGTAGCGGGAGCGCAGATACGCAGTATTTT. Translation gives CASSFGGSGSADTQYF.

The chain employs TRBV13 and TRBJ1-6; weak D call: TRBD1 (6 bases). The CDR3 totals 15 residues. CDR1 and CDR2 (germline): PRHDT, FYEKMQ (reference sequence). V lost 5 bases and J 9 bases, leaving 17 bases between the germline ends. The CDR3 DNA sequence: TGTGCCAGCAGCGGAGGGGGACTAGGGCCTTCACCCCTCCACTTT. This encodes CASSGGGLGPSPLHF.

J is TRBJ2-3 and V is TRBV7-2, with 7 nucleotides matching TRBD2. Germline V lookup: CDR1 SGHTA, CDR2 FQGNSA. The CDR3 length is 17 residues. Trimming cost V 4 bases and J 5 bases; bases outside gene matches: 15. This CDR3 is CASSSPRGGPPLDTQYF. In DNA, the CDR3 is TGTGCCAGCAGCTCCCCCCGCGGGGGACCCCCTTTAGATACGCAGTATTTT. The full variable domain, rest sourced from reference TRBV7-2 and TRBJ2-3, is GAGVSQSPSNKVTEKGKDVELRCDPISGHTALYWYRQSLGQGLEFLIYFQGNSAPDKSGLPSDRFSAERTGGSVSTLTIQRTQQEDSAVYLCASSSPRGGPPLDTQYFGPGTRLTVL.

The CDR3 DNA is TGTGCCAGCAGTGTGGCACTAGCGATGAACACCGGGGAGCTGTTTTTT. Its translation is CASSVALAMNTGELFF. V usage is TRBV2 and J usage is TRBJ2-2; 7 bases map to TRBD2. Trimming removed 4 bases from V and 1 base from J; junction bases left unmatched: 6. Germline lookup yields CDR1 SNHLY and CDR2 FYNNEI. The CDR3 spans 16 residues.

This clone was observed a single time. The chain combines TRBV28 with TRBJ2-2; 9 nucleotides align to TRBD2. This CDR3 has 12 amino acids. Germline V gene data show CDR1 as MDHEN and CDR2 as SYDVKM. CDR3 loop: CGTRGGAGELFF. In DNA form, the CDR3 reads TGTGGCACGCGGGGGGGAGCCGGGGAGCTGTTTTTT.

V usage is TRBV2 and J usage is TRBJ2-3; tentatively, D is TRBD2 (5 bases). The V end lost 8 bases, the J end lost 7 bases, and 19 bases lay between the germline ends. Looked up from germline, CDR1 is SNHLY and CDR2 is FYNNEI. This CDR3 is 14 amino acids long. The CDR3: CASGPPEGWNTQYF. Here the CDR3 DNA reads TGTGCCAGCGGTCCCCCCGAGGGTTGGAATACGCAGTATTTT.

The genes are TRBV7-2 and TRBJ2-5; 13 bases are shared with TRBD2. Germline CDR1 is SGHTA and CDR2 is FQGNSA. V lost 5 bases to trimming and J lost 2 bases; unmatched junction nucleotides: 8. This CDR3 spans 17 amino acids. The CDR3 nucleotides read TGTGCCAGCAGCCAGGGGGGGGGACTAGCGGGGCAAGAGACCCAGTACTTC. Amino acids: CASSQGGGLAGQETQYF.

This chain uses TRBV25-1 with TRBJ2-5; 8 positions agree with TRBD1. The germline CDR1 and CDR2 sequences are MGHDK and SYGVNS. CDR3 length: 16 amino acids. V shed 4 bases, J shed 7 bases, and the junction held 14 bases outside the gene matches. The CDR3, as DNA: TGTGCCAGCAGTGGCCCCGGGACAGGAGGACCGGGGACCCAGTACTTC. Amino acids: CASSGPGTGGPGTQYF.

This sequence joins TRBV12-5 and TRBJ2-3; D perhaps matches TRBD2 (7 bases). V lost 3 bases, J lost 4 bases, and 17 bases lay in between. The CDR3 runs 16 residues. Germline V gene data show CDR1 as LGHNT and CDR2 as FRNRAP. CDR3 sequence: CASGLGGGAPADTQYF. The CDR3 coding sequence is TGTGCTAGTGGTTTAGGAGGGGGGGCACCCGCAGATACGCAGTATTTT.

The CDR3 DNA reads TGTGCCAGCAGCGCGGGACAGGAGGACTTTAACTATGGCTACACCTTC. It encodes CASSAGQEDFNYGYTF. The V call is TRBV9, the J call TRBJ1-2; the match to TRBD1 covers 8 bases. Trimming removed 3 bases from V and 1 base from J; junction bases left unmatched: 8. Per the germline V gene, CDR1 is SGDLS and CDR2 is YYNGEE. CDR3 length: 16 residues.

V and J are TRBV2 and TRBJ2-7, with 7 bases lining up with TRBD1. The CDR3 runs to 16 residues. Germline V gene sequence: CDR1 SNHLY, CDR2 FYNNEI. Unmatched junction bases numbered 6, after V lost 1 base and J lost 0 bases. Written as DNA, the CDR3 is TGTGCCAGCAGTGAAGAGAGGGGGACAGTCTCCTACGAGCAGTACTTC. It translates to CASSEERGTVSYEQYF.